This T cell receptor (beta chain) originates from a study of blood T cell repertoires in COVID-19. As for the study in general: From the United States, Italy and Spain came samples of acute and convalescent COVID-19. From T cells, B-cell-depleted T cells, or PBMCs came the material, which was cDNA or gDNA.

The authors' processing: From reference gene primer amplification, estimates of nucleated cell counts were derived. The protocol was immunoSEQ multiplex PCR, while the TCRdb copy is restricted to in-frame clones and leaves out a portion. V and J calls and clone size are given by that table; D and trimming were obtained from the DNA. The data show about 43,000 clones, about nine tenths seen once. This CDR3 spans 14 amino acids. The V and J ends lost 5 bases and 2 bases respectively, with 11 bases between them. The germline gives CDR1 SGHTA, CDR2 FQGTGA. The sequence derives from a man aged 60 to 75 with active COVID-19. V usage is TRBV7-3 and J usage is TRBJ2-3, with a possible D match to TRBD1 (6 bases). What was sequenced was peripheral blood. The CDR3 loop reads CASSLGQYTDTQYF. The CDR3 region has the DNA TGTGCCAGCAGCCTCGGACAGTACACAGATACGCAGTATTTT.